This T cell receptor (beta chain) was recovered during a study of tumor-infiltrating lymphocytes in primary liver carcinoma. As for the study in general: The study included patients who were men and women aged 30 to 69 years. Productive TCRbeta reads per sample were roughly 3.5 to 8 million, not differing by tissue. Overall study findings and caveats: Relative to tumor region pairs, the tumor-adjacent and tumor-blood pairs showed overlap that was lower.

This clonotype was recorded at least ten times. Antigen: not known. Co-extracting RNA and DNA was done with 20-30 mg of unsorted bulk tissue as input. Priming with a constant-region primer yielded TCR beta cDNA from 450 to 550 ng total RNA. Slightly modified ARM-PCR, run as three nested multiplex PCR rounds, produced the TCR beta libraries. Forward primers for TRBV1-TRBV30 and a C-beta reverse primer served the first two PCR rounds, at 10 cycles each. One entry per CDR3 protein, called by TCRdb with MiXCR from the multiplex PCR reads. The repertoire holds tens of thousands of distinct CDR3 sequences, with about 68% as singletons. The CDR3 totals 17 residues. The ends lost 6 bases at V and 9 bases at J; junction bases unmatched: 14. Germline V lookup: CDR1 MNHEY, CDR2 SVGAGI.

Material for sequencing was liver tumor tissue from sampling region 3. Noted subset: tumor region T3, left-lateral pole. J is TRBJ2-1 and V is TRBV6-5; 13 positions match TRBD2. This receptor was taken from a middle-aged man with primary liver carcinoma and hepatitis B virus infection. The CDR3 DNA sequence: TGTGCCAGCAGCCGGACTAGCGGGAGCGGGGGTCCATCTGAGCAGTTCTTC. Its protein is CASSRTSGSGGPSEQFF.